Shown below are 5 T cell receptor beta chains from a single sample sequenced in a study of monozygotic twins with inflammatory bowel disease (dated 2019 in TCRdb). Receptors were amplified or captured by 5' RACE. Instrument on record: Illumina HiSeq 2500. Based on TCRdb reprocessing of the reads, there is one entry per CDR3 protein sequence, and DNA is missing. In this sample's table one finds about 330,000 distinct CDR3 sequences. Of the sample, 2% to 2.5% falls within the top ten clones. The sample taken for sequencing was blood. The origin of the receptors is a human donor with ulcerative colitis or Crohn's disease, or a healthy co-twin of an affected twin (not recorded which).

The rearrangement uses TRBV5-6 and TRBJ2-5; TCRdb calls TRBD1, which cannot be checked without DNA. This CDR3 is 20 amino acids long. The germline V gene encodes CDR1 SGHDT and CDR2 YYEEEE. The CDR3 sequence: CASSLVTWGKRGRIGETQYF.

The J gene is TRBJ1-4, the V gene TRBV6-5; TCRdb's D call, TRBD1, is unchecked because there is no DNA. Germline V gives CDR1 MNHEY, CDR2 SVGAGI. CDR3 length equals 16 residues. The CDR3 protein is CASSYRGGPTNEKLFF.

The rearrangement uses TRBV4-1 and TRBJ1-1; TCRdb names TRBD1, which stays unverified in the absence of DNA. The CDR3 loop spans 14 amino acids. Germline V gives CDR1 MGHRA, CDR2 YSYEKL. CDR3 amino acids: CASSFTGPNTEAFF.

The V and J genes are TRBV20-1 and TRBJ2-3. Germline V lookup: CDR1 DFQATT, CDR2 SNEGSKA (reference sequence). The CDR3 extends over 13 amino acids. CDR3 residues: CSARFPGTDTQYF.

V usage is TRBV19 and J usage is TRBJ2-2. CDR1 is LNHDA, CDR2 SQIVND, per germline (reference sequence). CDR3 length: 14 residues. CDR3 residues: CASRSVIGTGELFF.